This TCR beta chain was sequenced during a study of T cells after somatic rescue of genetic block. The V end lost 3 bases, the J end lost 5 bases, and 10 bases lay between the germline ends. There are 13 residues in the CDR3. CDR1 and CDR2 (germline): ENHRY, SYGVKD. This table comes from immunoSEQ multiplex PCR, and its TCRdb copy is limited to in-frame clones, with some not included. The sample lists approximately 15,000 clones; around 70% were seen once. This clonotype was obtained from a man aged 18-30 years. The chain links TRBV10-3 to TRBJ1-2; no firm D call. Sequenced: peripheral blood mononuclear cells (PBMCs). The CDR3 DNA reads TGTGCCATCAGTGAAATGTCAGTTTATGGCTACACCTTC. Translated: CAISEMSVYGYTF.